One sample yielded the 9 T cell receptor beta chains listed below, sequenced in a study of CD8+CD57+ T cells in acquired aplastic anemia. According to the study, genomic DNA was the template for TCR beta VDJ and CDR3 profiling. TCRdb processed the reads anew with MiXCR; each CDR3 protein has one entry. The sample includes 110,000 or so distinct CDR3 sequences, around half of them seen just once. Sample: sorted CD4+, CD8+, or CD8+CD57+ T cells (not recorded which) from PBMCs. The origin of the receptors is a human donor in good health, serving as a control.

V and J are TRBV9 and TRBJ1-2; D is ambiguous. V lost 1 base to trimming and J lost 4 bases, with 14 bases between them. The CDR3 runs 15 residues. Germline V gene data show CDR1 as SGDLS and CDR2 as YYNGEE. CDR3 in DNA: TGTGCCAGCAGCGTATCCAGGACCGGGATCTATGGCTACACCTTC. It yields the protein CASSVSRTGIYGYTF.

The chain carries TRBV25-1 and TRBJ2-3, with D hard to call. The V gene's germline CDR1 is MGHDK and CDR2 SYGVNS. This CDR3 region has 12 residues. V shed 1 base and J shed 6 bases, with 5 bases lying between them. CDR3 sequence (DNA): TGTGCCAGCAGTGAATTAAGGGATACGCAGTATTTT. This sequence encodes CASSELRDTQYF. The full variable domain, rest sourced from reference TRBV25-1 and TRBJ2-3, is EADIYQTPRYLVIGTGKKITLECSQTMGHDKMYWYQQDPGMELHLIHYSYGVNSTEKGDLSSESTVSRIRTEHFPLTLESARPSHTSQYLCASSELRDTQYFGPGTRLTVL.

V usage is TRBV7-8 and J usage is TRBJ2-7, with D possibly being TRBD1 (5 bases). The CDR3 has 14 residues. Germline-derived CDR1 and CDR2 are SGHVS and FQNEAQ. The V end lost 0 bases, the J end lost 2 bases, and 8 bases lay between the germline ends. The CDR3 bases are TGTGCCAGCAGCTTAGCGCCAGGGACCTACGAGCAGTACTTC. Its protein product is CASSLAPGTYEQYF.

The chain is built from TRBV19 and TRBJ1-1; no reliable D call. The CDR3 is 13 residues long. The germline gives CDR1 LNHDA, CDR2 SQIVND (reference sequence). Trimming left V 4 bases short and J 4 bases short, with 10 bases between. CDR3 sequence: CASSNSLSTEAFF. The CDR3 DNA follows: TGTGCCAGTAGTAACAGTCTTTCCACTGAAGCTTTCTTT.

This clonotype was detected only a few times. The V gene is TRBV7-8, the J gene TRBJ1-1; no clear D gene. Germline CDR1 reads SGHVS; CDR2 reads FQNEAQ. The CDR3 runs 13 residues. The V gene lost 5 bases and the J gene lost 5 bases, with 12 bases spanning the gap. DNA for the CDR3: TGTGCCAGCAGCCCGGCGGGCAGAACTGAAGCTTTCTTT. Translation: CASSPAGRTEAFF. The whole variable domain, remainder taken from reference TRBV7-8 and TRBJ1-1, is GAGVSQSPRYKVAKRGQDVALRCDPISGHVSLFWYQQALGQGPEFLTYFQNEAQLDKSGLPSDRFFAERPEGSVSTLKIQRTQQEDSAVYLCASSPAGRTEAFFGQGTRLTVV.

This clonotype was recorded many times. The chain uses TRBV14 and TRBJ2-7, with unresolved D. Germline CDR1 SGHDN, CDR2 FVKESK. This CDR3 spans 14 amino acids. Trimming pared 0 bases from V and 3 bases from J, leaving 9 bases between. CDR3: CASSQELGSYEQYF. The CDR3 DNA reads TGTGCCAGCAGCCAAGAACTGGGAAGCTACGAGCAGTACTTC.

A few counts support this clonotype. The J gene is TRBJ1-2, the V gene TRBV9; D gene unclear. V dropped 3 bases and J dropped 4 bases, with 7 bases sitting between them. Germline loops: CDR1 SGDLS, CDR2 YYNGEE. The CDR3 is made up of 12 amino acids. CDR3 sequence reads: CASSANLYGYTF. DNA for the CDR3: TGTGCCAGCAGCGCGAATCTCTATGGCTACACCTTC.

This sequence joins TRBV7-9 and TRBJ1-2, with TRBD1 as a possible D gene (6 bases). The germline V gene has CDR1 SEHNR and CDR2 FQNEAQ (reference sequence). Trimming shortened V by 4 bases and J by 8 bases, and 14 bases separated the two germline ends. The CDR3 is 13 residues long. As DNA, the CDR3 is TGTGCCAGCAGCTGGGGGCAGGACCTCGGCTACACCTTC. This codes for CASSWGQDLGYTF.

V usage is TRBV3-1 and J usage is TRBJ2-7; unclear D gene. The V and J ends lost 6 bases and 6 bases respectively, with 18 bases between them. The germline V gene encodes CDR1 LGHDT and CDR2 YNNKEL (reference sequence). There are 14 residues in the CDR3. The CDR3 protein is CASSQSGSPGEQYF. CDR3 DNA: TGTGCCAGCAGTCAATCCGGTTCTCCAGGCGAGCAGTACTTC.